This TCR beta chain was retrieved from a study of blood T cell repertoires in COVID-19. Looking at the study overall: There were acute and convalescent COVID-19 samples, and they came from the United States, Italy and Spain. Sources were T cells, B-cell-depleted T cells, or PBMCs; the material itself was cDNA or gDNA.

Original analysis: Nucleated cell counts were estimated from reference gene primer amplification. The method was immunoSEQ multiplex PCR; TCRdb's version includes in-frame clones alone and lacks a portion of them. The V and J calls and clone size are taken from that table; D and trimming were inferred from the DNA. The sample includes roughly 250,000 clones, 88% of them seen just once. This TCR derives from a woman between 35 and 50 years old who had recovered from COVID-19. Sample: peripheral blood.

CDR3 residues: CASSIDREGDTGELFF. The CDR3 nucleotides read TGTGCCAGTAGTATAGACAGGGAAGGCGACACCGGGGAGCTGTTTTTT. V usage is TRBV19 and J usage is TRBJ2-2; possible D gene TRBD1, 5 bases. Trimming stripped 0 bases from V and 3 bases from J, with 11 bases between. Germline loops: CDR1 LNHDA, CDR2 SQIVND (reference sequence). The CDR3 length is 16 residues.